These 17 T cell receptor beta chains share one sample of origin, sequenced in a study of early T cells in non-severe SARS-CoV-2 infection. TCRdb fed the 5' RACE reads into MiXCR, producing one record per CDR3 protein. The sample lists 65,000 to 95,000 distinct CDR3 sequences, approximately 16% occurring once. Sequencing used whole blood. These receptors were collected from an adult who was a healthcare worker with PCR-confirmed SARS-CoV-2 infection or an uninfected control (not recorded which).

V is TRBV7-3 and J is TRBJ2-5; no definite D call. The CDR3 runs 13 residues. Trimming pared 5 bases from V and 5 bases from J, leaving 12 bases between. Germline V gene data show CDR1 as SGHTA and CDR2 as FQGTGA. Here the CDR3 DNA reads TGTGCCAGCAGCGCGCGCGGATTGGAGACCCAGTACTTC. Translated: CASSARGLETQYF.

The genes are TRBV7-8 and TRBJ2-5; the match to TRBD2 covers 7 bases. Trimming at V came to 1 base and at J to 4 bases, leaving 3 bases not matched to a gene. The CDR3 is made up of 14 amino acids. Germline CDR1 and CDR2: SGHVS and FQNEAQ. The CDR3: CASSLDGRTETQYF. CDR3 sequence (DNA): TGTGCCAGCAGCTTAGACGGGAGGACAGAGACCCAGTACTTC.

This clonotype was picked up a small number of times. The chain recombines TRBV7-9 with TRBJ1-2, with D perhaps TRBD1 (6 bases). This CDR3 comprises 15 residues. The V gene lost 5 bases and the J gene lost 4 bases, with 17 bases spanning the gap. CDR1 is SEHNR, CDR2 FQNEAQ, per germline (reference sequence). This chain's CDR3 is CASSPRGGLSYGYTF. CDR3 nucleotide sequence: TGTGCCAGCAGCCCAAGAGGGGGGCTCAGCTATGGCTACACCTTC.

The chain uses TRBV20-1 and TRBJ1-5, with D uncertain. Germline CDR1 and CDR2: DFQATT and SNEGSKA (reference sequence). CDR3 size: 15 residues. V shed 5 bases and J shed 2 bases, with 16 bases lying between them. As DNA, the CDR3 is TGCAGTGCTCAAGCTGCGGTGGACCGCAATCAGCCCCAGCATTTT. Its translation: CSAQAAVDRNQPQHF.

Ten or more counts support this clonotype. V gene TRBV6-1 combines with J gene TRBJ2-3, with TRBD1 matching over 8 bases. CDR3 length equals 14 residues. CDR1 MNHNS and CDR2 SASEGT come from the germline V gene. Germline trimming cut 5 bases from V and 7 bases from J; bases unmatched to any gene: 8. This chain's CDR3 is CASSRQGAGNTQYF. The CDR3 coding sequence is TGTGCCAGCAGTCGGCAGGGGGCAGGAAATACGCAGTATTTT.

This clonotype was seen only a few times. This chain links TRBV5-1 with TRBJ1-1; a possible D gene is TRBD1 (6 bases). V gave up 4 bases and J gave up 1 base, with 11 bases separating them. The CDR3 runs 14 residues. Germline V lookup: CDR1 SGHRS, CDR2 YFSETQ. CDR3 protein: CASSAGTPNTEAFF. In DNA, the CDR3 is TGCGCCAGCAGCGCCGGGACACCGAACACTGAAGCTTTCTTT.

This clonotype was seen more than once but under ten times. Likely a read error: the CDR3 ends without its conserved phenylalanine or tryptophan. The chain couples TRBV6-5 to TRBJ2-7; TRBD1 or TRBD2 may be the D gene (5 bases each). V dropped 4 bases and J dropped 0 bases, with 13 bases sitting between them. The CDR3 has 15 residues. The germline CDR1 and CDR2 sequences are MNHEY and SVGAGI. CDR3 bases: TGTGCCAGCAGTTCCGTAAGGGACCACTCCTACGAGCAGTACTCC. Protein: CASSSVRDHSYEQYS.

V is TRBV19 and J is TRBJ2-4; TRBD2 agrees at 9 bases. Germline CDR1 LNHDA, CDR2 SQIVND (reference sequence). The CDR3 is 18 amino acids. Germline trimming cut 3 bases from V and 0 bases from J; bases unmatched to any gene: 9. The CDR3 loop reads CASSMRVAGDLAKNIQYF. The CDR3 DNA reads TGTGCCAGTAGTATGAGGGTAGCGGGGGATCTAGCCAAAAACATTCAGTACTTC.

The J gene is TRBJ2-3, the V gene TRBV20-1; TRBD2 agrees at 9 bases. The J segment lost 3 bases and the V segment lost 6 bases, leaving 16 bases of the junction unmatched. The germline CDR1 and CDR2 sequences are DFQATT and SNEGSKA (reference sequence). This CDR3 has 17 residues. CDR3 coding DNA: TGCAGTGCCCTAGGGCGATTAGCGGGAGTTGGGACAGATACGCAGTATTTT. This sequence encodes CSALGRLAGVGTDTQYF.

The rearrangement links TRBV11-2 to TRBJ1-2; no reliable D call. V was shortened by 5 bases and J by 4 bases, with 11 bases between the two germline ends. Germline loops: CDR1 SGHAT, CDR2 FQNNGV. CDR3 size: 13 residues. CDR3 region: CASSPTGSYGYTF. As DNA, the CDR3 is TGTGCCAGCAGCCCGACCGGCTCCTATGGCTACACCTTC.

V and J are TRBV19 and TRBJ1-1; D ambiguous. CDR1 is LNHDA and CDR2 is SQIVND in the germline V gene (reference sequence). V lost 0 bases and J 7 bases, leaving 12 bases between the germline ends. The CDR3 is made up of 14 amino acids. Written as DNA, the CDR3 is TGTGCCAGTAGTATAGATGGGCTACAGAATGAAGCTTTCTTT. It translates to CASSIDGLQNEAFF.

V gene TRBV7-2 combines with J gene TRBJ2-5, with 10 bases fitting TRBD2. Germline-derived CDR1 and CDR2 are SGHTA and FQGNSA. The V segment lost 4 bases and the J segment 4 bases; nucleotides outside the gene matches: 6. The CDR3 is made up of 15 amino acids. The CDR3 spells CASSSLAGVRETQYF. The DNA for the CDR3 is TGTGCCAGCAGCTCCCTAGCGGGAGTGCGAGAGACCCAGTACTTC. Combining the CDR3 with reference TRBV7-2 and TRBJ2-5 gives the whole variable domain GAGVSQSPSNKVTEKGKDVELRCDPISGHTALYWYRQSLGQGLEFLIYFQGNSAPDKSGLPSDRFSAERTGGSVSTLTIQRTQQEDSAVYLCASSSLAGVRETQYFGPGTRLLVL.

This chain uses TRBV7-3 with TRBJ2-1, with 8 nucleotides matching TRBD2. The trim removed 2 bases at V and 6 bases at J, leaving 6 bases unmatched. CDR3 length: 15 amino acids. Germline lookup yields CDR1 SGHTA and CDR2 FQGTGA. Written as DNA, the CDR3 is TGTGCCAGCAGCTTATCAGCGGGAGTTGGCAATGAGCAGTTCTTC. It translates to CASSLSAGVGNEQFF.

The V and J genes are TRBV20-1 and TRBJ2-3, with TRBD1 matching 7 bases. The CDR3 is 14 residues long. Trimming at V came to 0 bases and at J to 3 bases, leaving 3 bases not matched to a gene. Germline lookup yields CDR1 DFQATT and CDR2 SNEGSKA (reference sequence). CDR3 nucleotides: TGCAGTGCTAGAGATAGGGGGCTTACAGATACGCAGTATTTT. Translating it yields CSARDRGLTDTQYF.

This clonotype was detected a few times. The chain links TRBV29-1 to TRBJ2-5; 8 nucleotides align to TRBD1. CDR3 length: 13 residues. Germline CDR1 SQVTM, CDR2 ANQGSEA. The CDR3 here is CSTGRGQGETQYF. DNA of the CDR3: TGCAGTACCGGCAGGGGGCAAGGAGAGACCCAGTACTTC.

This clonotype was recorded a few times. The J gene is TRBJ2-1, the V gene TRBV29-1; 12 positions agree with TRBD2. Germline trimming cut 4 bases from V and 6 bases from J; bases unmatched to any gene: 1. This CDR3 is built from 13 residues. From germline, CDR1 is SQVTM and CDR2 ANQGSEA. The CDR3 loop is CSVASGRVNEQFF. CDR3 nucleotide sequence: TGCAGCGTTGCTAGCGGGAGGGTCAATGAGCAGTTCTTC.

The chain links TRBV3-1 to TRBJ2-3; the D gene is possibly TRBD1 (6 bases). The CDR3 is 16 amino acids. Per the germline V gene, CDR1 is LGHDT and CDR2 is YNNKEL (reference sequence). V was pared by 4 bases and J by 5 bases, with 19 bases between. Here the CDR3 DNA reads TGTGCCAGCAGCCTCTGCCGGGTCCAAGGGGGAGATACGCAGTATTTT. It codes for CASSLCRVQGGDTQYF.